This is a list of T cell receptor beta chains from one sample in a study of blood T cell repertoires in COVID-19. TCRdb's copy holds only in-frame clones and misses some; the assay was immunoSEQ multiplex PCR. The table records 100,000 or so clones, roughly 80% of them present only once. The sequenced material came from peripheral blood. These receptors were collected from a woman of 80 years or more with acute or convalescent COVID-19. The CDR3 runs from the conserved cysteine through the conserved F or W. A D gene is named only where the DNA matches it firmly. The listing skips clone size in some rows; elsewhere it reads once, few, many or a size class.

V gene	J gene	clone size	D gene	CDR3 DNA	CDR3 protein
TRBV19	TRBJ1-1	many	TRBD1	TGTGCCAGTAGTATAGGGGGACAGGGGACTGAAGCTTTCTTT	CASSIGGQGTEAFF
TRBV5-4	TRBJ2-5	.	.	TGTGCCAGCAGCTCCCCACGCGAGACTAGGTACCAAGAGACCCAGTACTTC	CASSSPRETRYQETQYF
TRBV9	TRBJ1-4	.	.	TGTGCCAGCAGCGTAGGACACGGTGAAAAACTGTTTTTT	CASSVGHGEKLFF
TRBV7-2	TRBJ2-3	.	TRBD2	TGTGCCAGCACCCGGGGGGGAGTTTCGACAGATACGCAGTATTTT	CASTRGGVSTDTQYF
TRBV29-1	TRBJ1-4	.	.	TGCAGCGTCGCCAAGGGGCAGATTAATGAAAAACTGTTTTTT	CSVAKGQINEKLFF
TRBV9	TRBJ2-3	.	TRBD2	TGTGCCAGCAGCGTAGGCCCCGGACTAGCGGGAGGAAGGGGGACAGATACGCAGTATTTT	CASSVGPGLAGGRGTDTQYF
TRBV2	TRBJ1-6	once	TRBD1	TGTGCCAGCAGTGGCCCGAGACAGGGAACCGAGTCACCCCTCCACTTT	CASSGPRQGTESPLHF
TRBV28	TRBJ1-5	.	TRBD1	TGTGCCAGCAGAGGGGACAGGGTGGCGGGCCAGCCCCAGCATTTT	CASRGDRVAGQPQHF
TRBV3-1/TRBV3-2	TRBJ1-2	once	.	TGTGCCAGCAGCCATATGGTTTGGGGCGACAACTATGGCTACACCTTC	CASSHMVWGDNYGYTF
TRBV11-2	TRBJ1-2	.	.	TGTGCCAGCAGCTCCTCCAGTGTCTATGGCTACACCTTC	CASSSSSVYGYTF
TRBV5-1	TRBJ2-3	.	TRBD2	TGCGCCAGCAGTCGGGGGGGCACAGATACGCAGTATTTT	CASSRGGTDTQYF
TRBV7-2	TRBJ2-5	.	TRBD1	TGTGCCAGCAGCCCCCGGACAGGGATGGAGACCCAGTACTTC	CASSPRTGMETQYF
TRBV24-1	TRBJ1-5	.	TRBD1	TGTGCCACCAGTGATTCACGACAGGGGGCTCCCAATCAGCCCCAGCATTTT	CATSDSRQGAPNQPQHF
TRBV7-2	TRBJ2-4	.	.	TGTGCCAGCAGCTTAGGGGGCCACATTCAGTACTTC	CASSLGGHIQYF
TRBV5-4	TRBJ2-7	.	TRBD2	TGTGCCAGCAGCTCTAGCGGGAGGAATAGCAACGAGCAGTACTTC	CASSSSGRNSNEQYF
TRBV28	TRBJ2-7	few	TRBD1	TGTGCCAGCAGCCGACCGGGACAGGCCTACGAGCAGTACTTC	CASSRPGQAYEQYF
TRBV5-8	TRBJ2-3	few	.	TGTGCCAGCAGCCGGGTCCGCACAGATACGCAGTATTTT	CASSRVRTDTQYF
TRBV28	TRBJ1-2	.	.	TGTGCCAGCAGTTCACCACCTAGGTGGGTAGAAGGCTACACCTTC	CASSSPPRWVEGYTF
TRBV5-4	TRBJ2-7	.	.	TGTGCCAGCAGGGTAGCGTATAACTCCTACGAGCAGTACTTC	CASRVAYNSYEQYF
TRBV2	TRBJ2-3	once	TRBD2	TGTGCCAGCACCCGACAGCGGGGAGATACGCAGTATTTT	CASTRQRGDTQYF
TRBV6-5	TRBJ1-3	.	.	TGTGCCAGCAGTTACACCCAGGCAGCACCTGGAAACACCATATATTTT	CASSYTQAAPGNTIYF
TRBV4-1	TRBJ2-5	.	TRBD2	TGCGCCAGCAGCCAAGAAGGACTAGCGGGACTAGAGACCCAGTACTTC	CASSQEGLAGLETQYF
TRBV7-6	TRBJ1-3	few	.	TGTGCCAGCAGCTTAGCGCAGCGATCGTCTGGAAACACCATATATTTT	CASSLAQRSSGNTIYF
TRBV6-2/TRBV6-3	TRBJ2-1	.	TRBD1	TGTGCCAGCAGTGACTTAACAGGGGGCAATGAGCAGTTCTTC	CASSDLTGGNEQFF
TRBV2	TRBJ2-5	.	.	TGTGCCAGCACCAGAGGGGGTTCAGGTCAAGAGACCCAGTACTTC	CASTRGGSGQETQYF
TRBV5-4	TRBJ2-4	once	TRBD2	TGTGCCAGCAGCTCCCGGGGGGAAAACATTCAGTACTTC	CASSSRGENIQYF
TRBV2	TRBJ2-1	.	.	TGTGCCAGCATTACCGACAGCTCCTACAATGAGCAGTTCTTC	CASITDSSYNEQFF
TRBV10-1	TRBJ2-5	.	.	TGCGCCAGCAGTGAGTCGCTAGCAGCACAAGAGACCCAGTACTTC	CASSESLAAQETQYF
TRBV7-2	TRBJ1-1	.	.	TGTGCCAGCAGCTCCCTTACAGGTTATTACACTGAAGCTTTCTTT	CASSSLTGYYTEAFF
TRBV7-2	TRBJ2-2	.	.	TGTGCCAGCAGCTTATTGGGGGCCCAGAACACCGGGGAGCTGTTTTTT	CASSLLGAQNTGELFF
TRBV6-5	TRBJ2-3	.	.	TGTGCCAGCAGTTACTCTAACTTCGTAGATACGCAGTATTTT	CASSYSNFVDTQYF
TRBV28	TRBJ1-2	.	.	TGTGCCAGCAGTAACCGGGACAACTTTGGCTACACCTTC	CASSNRDNFGYTF
TRBV5-4	TRBJ2-2	.	TRBD1	TGTGCCAGCAGCTCGGGACAGACGACCGGGGAGCTGTTTTTT	CASSSGQTTGELFF
TRBV7-2	TRBJ2-3	.	TRBD2	TGTGCCAGCAGCTTCGGACTAGCGGAGGGGCAAGATACGCAGTATTTT	CASSFGLAEGQDTQYF
TRBV15	TRBJ2-2	.	TRBD2	TGTGCCACCAGCAGAGATAGACTAGCGGGAGCCGGGGAGCTGTTTTTT	CATSRDRLAGAGELFF
TRBV10-3	TRBJ2-3	.	.	TGTGCCATCAGTGAGGCCCAGGTCACAGATACGCAGTATTTT	CAISEAQVTDTQYF
TRBV19	TRBJ1-5	.	TRBD1	TGTGCCAGTAGTTCCCCCCCCGGACAGGCCTTCAATCAGCCCCAGCATTTT	CASSSPPGQAFNQPQHF
TRBV28	TRBJ1-6	.	.	TGTGCCAGCAGTCCTCCCCTCGCGGGGCCAAGGCATAATTCACCCCTCCACTTT	CASSPPLAGPRHNSPLHF
TRBV28	TRBJ1-2	.	TRBD1	TGTGCCAGCAGTTTCGGGGCTTGGGACAGGGTTGATGGCTACACCTTC	CASSFGAWDRVDGYTF
TRBV25-1	TRBJ2-1	once	TRBD2	TGTGCCAGCCGGGGACTAGCAGCAGCCTACAATGAGCAGTTCTTC	CASRGLAAAYNEQFF
TRBV14	TRBJ2-5	.	.	TGTGCCAGCAGCCAAGGGATAGCGTCACACCAAGAGACCCAGTACTTC	CASSQGIASHQETQYF
TRBV2	TRBJ2-5	.	TRBD2	TGTGCCAGCGCCGAGAGGCGGGAGGCGAAGACCCAGTACTTC	CASAERREAKTQYF
TRBV5-4	TRBJ2-5	.	.	TGTGCCAGCAGCAATTTAGGCGGCAGTCAAGAGACCCAGTACTTC	CASSNLGGSQETQYF
TRBV29-1	TRBJ1-1	.	TRBD1	TGCAGCGTGGGACAGATGAACACTGAAGCTTTCTTT	CSVGQMNTEAFF
TRBV24-1	TRBJ2-2	.	TRBD1	TGTGCCACCAGTGCCCGGGACAGTTACACCGGGGAGCTGTTTTTT	CATSARDSYTGELFF
TRBV19	TRBJ2-1	once	TRBD2	TGTGCCAGTAGACCTAGCGGGAGAGGTACTGAGCAGTTCTTC	CASRPSGRGTEQFF
TRBV6-5	TRBJ1-5	.	.	TGTGCCAGCAGCCCCGAGGGCCGTAGGGATCAGCCCCAGCATTTT	CASSPEGRRDQPQHF
TRBV7-2	TRBJ2-5	.	.	TGTGCCAGCAGCTTTTACAGCCTCGGGGGAGAGACCCAGTACTTC	CASSFYSLGGETQYF
TRBV11-2	TRBJ2-7	many	.	TGTGCCAGCAGCTTCAAGGATAGCGGACTTCAACAGTACTTC	CASSFKDSGLQQYF
TRBV12-3/TRBV12-4	TRBJ2-7	.	.	TGTGCCAGCACCCGAAACCTATACGAGCAGTACTTC	CASTRNLYEQYF
TRBV11-2	TRBJ2-1	.	TRBD2	TGTGCCAGCAGCTTAGAGAGCGGGAGGCGGTACAATGAGCAGTTCTTC	CASSLESGRRYNEQFF
TRBV24-1	TRBJ2-3	few	TRBD1	TGTGCCACCAGTGACCCGGGACAGGTACCCGTAGATACGCAGTATTTT	CATSDPGQVPVDTQYF
TRBV9	TRBJ2-7	.	TRBD2	TGTGCCAGCAGCGTAGGACTAGCGGGAGCCTACGAGCAGTACTTC	CASSVGLAGAYEQYF
TRBV28	TRBJ1-6	.	.	TGTGCCAGCAGCCGGGGGGGATCACCCCTCCACTTT	CASSRGGSPLHF
TRBV20-1	TRBJ2-3	.	.	TGCAGTGCTAGTTCTGGGAGTGGCACAGATACGCAGTATTTT	CSASSGSGTDTQYF